These T cell receptor beta chains were read from a single sample in a study of CD8+ T cells in alopecia areata. The repertoire was sequenced with immunoSEQ multiplex PCR; TCRdb's copy has only in-frame clones and lacks some. The sample holds some 240,000 clones, more than 45% seen once. The sequencing here drew on CD4+ T cells sorted from blood, taken at week 4, from a patient treated with tofacitinib. These TCRs come from a human donor with alopecia areata. The CDR3 runs from the conserved cysteine through the conserved F or W. A D gene is named only where the DNA matches it firmly. Only part of the rows carry a size: once, few, many, or a class if the clone is expanded.

v_gene	d_gene	j_gene	abundance	CDR3aa	CDR3nt
TRBV29-1	-	TRBJ2-1	-	CSVELRLLNEQFF	TGCAGCGTTGAACTTCGTCTTCTCAATGAGCAGTTCTTC
TRBV18	TRBD1	TRBJ2-1	few	CASSPTTGGFEQFF	TGTGCCAGCTCACCGACGACAGGGGGGTTTGAGCAGTTCTTC
TRBV6-5	-	TRBJ2-1	-	CASSPLYSNEQFF	TGTGCCAGCAGCCCTCTTTATTCAAATGAGCAGTTCTTC
TRBV7-8	-	TRBJ2-4	-	CATGPTGKNIQYF	TGTGCCACGGGACCAACGGGCAAAAACATTCAGTACTTC
TRBV6-5	TRBD1	TRBJ1-4	-	CASSPGGVSKKLFF	TGTGCCAGCAGCCCAGGGGGAGTGAGTAAAAAACTGTTTTTT
TRBV4-1	-	TRBJ2-3	once	CASSQDRRVRDTQYF	TGCGCCAGCAGCCAAGATAGGAGGGTGCGGGATACGCAGTATTTT
TRBV15	TRBD1	TRBJ1-5	-	CATSRGSQDRGSPQHF	TGTGCCACCAGCAGAGGGTCCCAAGACAGGGGTTCTCCCCAGCATTTT
TRBV19	TRBD1	TRBJ2-6	few	CASTTGYPGANVLTF	TGTGCCAGTACGACAGGGTACCCTGGGGCCAACGTCCTGACTTTC
TRBV2	-	TRBJ1-5	-	CASSRDTNQPQHF	TGTGCCAGCAGCCGGGACACCAATCAGCCCCAGCATTTT
TRBV6-1	TRBD1	TRBJ1-2	-	CASGQAGYTF	TGTGCCAGTGGACAGGCTGGCTACACCTTC
TRBV2	TRBD1	TRBJ1-4	-	CASSANRGPNEKLFF	TGTGCCAGCAGTGCAAACAGGGGACCTAATGAAAAACTGTTTTTT
TRBV30	-	TRBJ2-2	-	CAWRQGLMNTGELFF	TGTGCCTGGCGTCAGGGGCTAATGAACACCGGGGAGCTGTTTTTT
TRBV25-1	-	TRBJ1-2	once	CASRETGPNYGYTF	TGTGCCAGCCGCGAAACGGGGCCTAACTATGGCTACACCTTC
TRBV30	TRBD2	TRBJ2-3	-	CAWVAGGHPSTDTQYF	TGTGCCTGGGTAGCGGGGGGCCATCCTAGCACAGATACGCAGTATTTT
TRBV4-3	-	TRBJ2-3	few	CASSPRRSSTDTQYF	TGCGCCAGCAGTCCAAGGCGATCTAGCACAGATACGCAGTATTTT
TRBV27	-	TRBJ2-1	-	CASTGRNNEQFF	TGTGCCAGCACTGGACGTAACAATGAGCAGTTCTTC
TRBV19	-	TRBJ1-2	once	CASRIDGPYGYTF	TGTGCCAGTAGGATAGACGGACCCTATGGCTACACCTTC
TRBV30	-	TRBJ1-5	few	CAWAGAAGGQPQHF	TGTGCCTGGGCTGGGGCCGCCGGAGGGCAGCCCCAGCATTTT
TRBV19	-	TRBJ2-2	-	CASSMGAADANTGELFF	TGTGCCAGTAGTATGGGGGCTGCGGATGCGAACACCGGGGAGCTGTTTTTT
TRBV14	TRBD1	TRBJ2-7	-	CASSQVFGTGAEQYF	TGTGCCAGCAGCCAAGTTTTTGGGACAGGGGCCGAGCAGTACTTC
TRBV7-2	TRBD2	TRBJ2-3	-	CASSFGASGKDTQYF	TGTGCCAGCAGCTTTGGAGCTAGCGGAAAAGATACGCAGTATTTT
TRBV30	TRBD2	TRBJ2-3	-	CAWSVGSGGYTDTQYF	TGTGCCTGGAGTGTAGGTAGCGGGGGTTACACAGATACGCAGTATTTT
TRBV30	-	TRBJ2-7	-	CAWSVQGSYEQYF	TGTGCCTGGAGTGTACAGGGCTCCTACGAGCAGTACTTC
TRBV10-3	-	TRBJ1-2	-	CAIKPRKEGGDGYTF	TGTGCCATCAAACCTAGGAAAGAGGGAGGGGATGGCTACACCTTC
TRBV6-5	-	TRBJ1-1	-	CASSYLTGNTEAFF	TGTGCCAGCAGTTACCTAACGGGGAACACTGAAGCTTTCTTT
TRBV2	TRBD1	TRBJ1-5	few	CASSGDRGNQPQHF	TGTGCCAGCAGCGGAGACAGGGGAAATCAGCCCCAGCATTTT
TRBV18	-	TRBJ1-1	few	CASSPPMGEAFF	TGTGCCAGCTCACCACCCATGGGGGAAGCTTTCTTT
TRBV11-2	-	TRBJ2-5	-	CASTGITPETQYF	TGTGCCAGCACGGGCATCACCCCAGAGACCCAGTACTTC
TRBV10-3	TRBD2	TRBJ2-7	-	CAISPGGTTYEQYF	TGTGCCATCAGCCCTGGCGGGACTACCTACGAGCAGTACTTC
TRBV4-1	-	TRBJ1-4	-	CASSQIQANEKLFF	TGCGCCAGCAGCCAAATTCAGGCTAATGAAAAACTGTTTTTT
TRBV7-9	TRBD1	TRBJ2-7	-	CASSVTGVGEQYF	TGTGCCAGCAGCGTCACAGGGGTGGGCGAGCAGTACTTC